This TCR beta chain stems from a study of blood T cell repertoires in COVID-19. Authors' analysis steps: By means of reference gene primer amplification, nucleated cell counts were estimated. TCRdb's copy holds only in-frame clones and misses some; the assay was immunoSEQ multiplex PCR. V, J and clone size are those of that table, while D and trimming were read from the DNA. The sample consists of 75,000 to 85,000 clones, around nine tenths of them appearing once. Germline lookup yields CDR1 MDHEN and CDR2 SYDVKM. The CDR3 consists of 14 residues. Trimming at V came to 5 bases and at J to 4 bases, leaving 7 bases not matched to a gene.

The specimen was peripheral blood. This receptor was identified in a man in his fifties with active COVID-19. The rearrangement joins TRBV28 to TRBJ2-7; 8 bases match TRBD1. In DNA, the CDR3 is TGTGCCAGCAGTCCCGGGACAGGCATTTACGAGCAGTACTTC. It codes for CASSPGTGIYEQYF.